A selection of T cell receptor beta chains follows, all from one sample in a study of cytomegalovirus exposure and HLA in healthy donors. Profiled with immunoSEQ multiplex PCR; TCRdb holds only in-frame clones, not every one. Found here are some 160,000 clones, roughly 80% of them singletons; the top ten hold around 2.3%. Sequencing used PBMCs. The receptors derive from a man in his fifties or sixties in good health and CMV-seropositive. CDR3s include the opening cysteine and the closing phenylalanine or tryptophan. The order of the fields is D gene, clone size, V gene, J gene, CDR3 protein, CDR3 DNA. A D gene is named only where the DNA matches it firmly. Only part of the rows carry a size: once, few, many, or a class if the clone is expanded.

d_gene: NA; abundance: NA; v_gene: TRBV28; j_gene: TRBJ1-6; CDR3aa: CASRTVSNSPLHF; CDR3nt: TGTGCCAGCAGGACGGTTAGCAATTCACCCCTCCACTTT
d_gene: TRBD1; abundance: NA; v_gene: TRBV7-9; j_gene: TRBJ1-1; CDR3aa: CASSLRQGTKTEAFF; CDR3nt: TGTGCCAGCAGCCTAAGACAGGGGACGAAGACTGAAGCTTTCTTT
d_gene: TRBD1; abundance: NA; v_gene: TRBV29-1; j_gene: TRBJ1-5; CDR3aa: CSVTGGVGQPQHF; CDR3nt: TGCAGCGTGACAGGGGGCGTGGGGCAGCCCCAGCATTTT
d_gene: TRBD1; abundance: NA; v_gene: TRBV5-4; j_gene: TRBJ2-5; CDR3aa: CASSSQTGEETQYF; CDR3nt: TGTGCCAGCAGCTCCCAGACAGGGGAAGAGACCCAGTACTTC
d_gene: TRBD1; abundance: NA; v_gene: TRBV5-1; j_gene: TRBJ2-7; CDR3aa: CASSFGTGGDEQYF; CDR3nt: TGCGCCAGCAGCTTCGGGACAGGGGGCGACGAGCAGTACTTC
d_gene: TRBD1; abundance: NA; v_gene: TRBV19; j_gene: TRBJ2-7; CDR3aa: CASSAQGAQSEQYF; CDR3nt: TGTGCCAGTAGTGCCCAGGGGGCGCAAAGCGAGCAGTACTTC
d_gene: TRBD1; abundance: NA; v_gene: TRBV11-2; j_gene: TRBJ1-3; CDR3aa: CASSSLNRDRGRNTIYF; CDR3nt: TGTGCCAGCAGCTCCCTAAACCGGGACAGGGGGCGAAACACCATATATTTT
d_gene: TRBD1; abundance: NA; v_gene: TRBV7-9; j_gene: TRBJ1-6; CDR3aa: CASRLHGTVNSPLHF; CDR3nt: TGTGCCAGCAGACTTCACGGGACAGTGAATTCACCCCTCCACTTT
d_gene: TRBD1; abundance: once; v_gene: TRBV27; j_gene: TRBJ2-7; CDR3aa: CASSGTWDRVTYEQYF; CDR3nt: TGTGCCAGCAGTGGAACCTGGGACAGGGTAACCTACGAGCAGTACTTC
d_gene: TRBD1; abundance: NA; v_gene: TRBV7-8; j_gene: TRBJ2-5; CDR3aa: CASSLDYRGLGTQYF; CDR3nt: TGTGCCAGCAGCTTAGATTACAGGGGGCTTGGGACCCAGTACTTC
d_gene: NA; abundance: NA; v_gene: TRBV19; j_gene: TRBJ1-4; CDR3aa: CASSYRQIGKLFF; CDR3nt: TGTGCCAGTAGCTACCGACAGATTGGAAAACTGTTTTTT
d_gene: TRBD1; abundance: NA; v_gene: TRBV29-1; j_gene: TRBJ1-2; CDR3aa: CSVYSTGGLLNYGYTF; CDR3nt: TGCAGCGTCTACTCGACAGGGGGCCTTCTGAACTATGGCTACACCTTC
d_gene: NA; abundance: NA; v_gene: TRBV5-1; j_gene: TRBJ2-7; CDR3aa: CASSPGRTDYEQYF; CDR3nt: TGCGCCAGCAGCCCTGGCCGGACAGACTACGAGCAGTACTTC
d_gene: TRBD1; abundance: NA; v_gene: TRBV5-4; j_gene: TRBJ1-2; CDR3aa: CASSLERGRGYTF; CDR3nt: TGTGCCAGCAGCTTGGAAAGGGGGCGAGGCTACACCTTC
d_gene: NA; abundance: NA; v_gene: TRBV5-4; j_gene: TRBJ1-4; CDR3aa: CASSLNRNEKLFF; CDR3nt: TGTGCCAGCAGCTTGAACAGAAATGAAAAACTGTTTTTT
d_gene: NA; abundance: once; v_gene: TRBV5-1; j_gene: TRBJ1-4; CDR3aa: CASSLEGANEKLFF; CDR3nt: TGCGCCAGCAGCTTGGAGGGGGCTAATGAAAAACTGTTTTTT
d_gene: NA; abundance: once; v_gene: TRBV28; j_gene: TRBJ1-6; CDR3aa: CASSFPTGNYNSPLHF; CDR3nt: TGTGCCAGCAGTTTCCCGACCGGGAACTATAATTCACCCCTCCACTTT
d_gene: TRBD1; abundance: NA; v_gene: TRBV7-8; j_gene: TRBJ1-5; CDR3aa: CASSKGQGSNQPQHF; CDR3nt: TGTGCCAGCAGCAAAGGACAGGGGAGCAATCAGCCCCAGCATTTT
d_gene: TRBD1; abundance: NA; v_gene: TRBV6-5; j_gene: TRBJ2-7; CDR3aa: CASRAGGSYEQYF; CDR3nt: TGTGCCAGCAGGGCAGGGGGCTCCTACGAGCAGTACTTC
d_gene: NA; abundance: NA; v_gene: TRBV6-6; j_gene: TRBJ1-2; CDR3aa: CASTPPREFHGYTF; CDR3nt: TGTGCCAGCACCCCGCCCCGGGAGTTCCATGGCTACACCTTC
d_gene: TRBD1; abundance: NA; v_gene: TRBV6-4; j_gene: TRBJ1-2; CDR3aa: CASRPGTDYGYTF; CDR3nt: TGTGCCAGCAGACCCGGGACAGACTATGGCTACACCTTC
d_gene: NA; abundance: NA; v_gene: TRBV5-1; j_gene: TRBJ2-1; CDR3aa: CASVLEASSYNEQFF; CDR3nt: TGCGCCAGCGTTCTAGAAGCAAGCTCCTACAATGAGCAGTTCTTC
d_gene: NA; abundance: once; v_gene: TRBV12-2; j_gene: TRBJ2-2; CDR3aa: CASRLALEDRAMDGELFF; CDR3nt: TGTGCAAGTCGCTTAGCGCTGGAGGACAGGGCGATGGACGGGGAGCTGTTTTTT
d_gene: NA; abundance: NA; v_gene: TRBV9; j_gene: TRBJ1-1; CDR3aa: CASSVEGGVKAFF; CDR3nt: TGTGCCAGCAGCGTAGAGGGAGGGGTTAAAGCTTTCTTT
d_gene: NA; abundance: NA; v_gene: TRBV6-5; j_gene: TRBJ1-1; CDR3aa: CASSSTDNTEAFF; CDR3nt: TGTGCCAGCAGTTCGACAGATAACACTGAAGCTTTCTTT
d_gene: NA; abundance: NA; v_gene: TRBV4-3; j_gene: TRBJ1-5; CDR3aa: CASSQGAGLNQPQHF; CDR3nt: TGCGCCAGCAGCCAAGGGGCCGGTCTCAATCAGCCCCAGCATTTT
d_gene: NA; abundance: NA; v_gene: TRBV27; j_gene: TRBJ2-7; CDR3aa: CASSLSGGRTSSYEQYF; CDR3nt: TGTGCCAGCAGTTTATCAGGGGGACGCACCAGCTCCTACGAGCAGTACTTC
d_gene: NA; abundance: NA; v_gene: TRBV7-9; j_gene: TRBJ2-3; CDR3aa: CASSLTGTTDTQYF; CDR3nt: TGTGCCAGCAGCTTAACAGGGACCACAGATACGCAGTATTTT
d_gene: NA; abundance: NA; v_gene: TRBV4-1; j_gene: TRBJ2-2; CDR3aa: CASSQDSPRTAGELFF; CDR3nt: TGCGCCAGCAGCCAAGATTCCCCTAGAACCGCCGGGGAGCTGTTTTTT
d_gene: NA; abundance: NA; v_gene: TRBV5-6; j_gene: TRBJ2-7; CDR3aa: CASSPDRSSYEQYF; CDR3nt: TGTGCCAGCAGCCCCGACAGGAGCTCCTACGAGCAGTACTTC
d_gene: TRBD1; abundance: NA; v_gene: TRBV7-9; j_gene: TRBJ2-1; CDR3aa: CASSSRDRPYNEQFF; CDR3nt: TGTGCCAGCAGCTCCCGGGACAGACCCTACAATGAGCAGTTCTTC
d_gene: NA; abundance: NA; v_gene: TRBV15; j_gene: TRBJ1-1; CDR3aa: CATSRGGRVNTEAFF; CDR3nt: TGTGCCACCAGCAGAGGGGGCAGGGTGAACACTGAAGCTTTCTTT
d_gene: TRBD1; abundance: NA; v_gene: TRBV10-1; j_gene: TRBJ1-1; CDR3aa: CASSDPGTGTEAFF; CDR3nt: TGCGCCAGCAGTGACCCCGGGACAGGGACTGAAGCTTTCTTT
d_gene: TRBD1; abundance: NA; v_gene: TRBV6-6; j_gene: TRBJ2-7; CDR3aa: CASSRGTGNYEQYF; CDR3nt: TGTGCCAGCAGCCGCGGGACAGGTAACTACGAGCAGTACTTC
d_gene: TRBD1; abundance: NA; v_gene: TRBV4-1; j_gene: TRBJ1-6; CDR3aa: CASSQRAQGPNSPLHF; CDR3nt: TGCGCCAGCAGCCAACGGGCACAGGGGCCTAATTCACCCCTCCACTTT
d_gene: NA; abundance: once; v_gene: TRBV19; j_gene: TRBJ2-1; CDR3aa: CATKKGLDLYNEQFF; CDR3nt: TGTGCCACTAAAAAGGGACTGGACCTCTACAATGAGCAGTTCTTC
d_gene: TRBD1; abundance: few; v_gene: TRBV28; j_gene: TRBJ1-1; CDR3aa: CASSSQTGGRNTEAFF; CDR3nt: TGTGCCAGCAGTTCCCAAACAGGGGGCCGGAACACTGAAGCTTTCTTT
d_gene: NA; abundance: once; v_gene: TRBV7-9; j_gene: TRBJ2-7; CDR3aa: CASSPGELGVYEQYF; CDR3nt: TGTGCCAGCAGCCCGGGAGAGCTTGGTGTATACGAGCAGTACTTC
d_gene: NA; abundance: NA; v_gene: TRBV7-9; j_gene: TRBJ2-1; CDR3aa: CASSLKGRTVGNEQFF; CDR3nt: TGTGCCAGCAGTCTTAAAGGAAGGACAGTTGGCAATGAGCAGTTCTTC
d_gene: TRBD1; abundance: NA; v_gene: TRBV7-9; j_gene: TRBJ1-1; CDR3aa: CASSPDRVLVNTEAFF; CDR3nt: TGTGCCAGCAGCCCAGACAGGGTACTGGTGAACACTGAAGCTTTCTTT
d_gene: NA; abundance: once; v_gene: TRBV18; j_gene: TRBJ1-1; CDR3aa: CASSPLQGRGTEAFF; CDR3nt: TGTGCCAGCTCACCACTACAGGGAAGGGGCACTGAAGCTTTCTTT
d_gene: TRBD1; abundance: NA; v_gene: TRBV18; j_gene: TRBJ1-3; CDR3aa: CASSPGQASSGNTIYF; CDR3nt: TGTGCCAGCTCACCCGGACAGGCGAGCTCTGGAAACACCATATATTTT
d_gene: NA; abundance: NA; v_gene: TRBV7-9; j_gene: TRBJ1-1; CDR3aa: CASSAGGNTEAFF; CDR3nt: TGTGCCAGCAGCGCTGGAGGGAACACTGAAGCTTTCTTT